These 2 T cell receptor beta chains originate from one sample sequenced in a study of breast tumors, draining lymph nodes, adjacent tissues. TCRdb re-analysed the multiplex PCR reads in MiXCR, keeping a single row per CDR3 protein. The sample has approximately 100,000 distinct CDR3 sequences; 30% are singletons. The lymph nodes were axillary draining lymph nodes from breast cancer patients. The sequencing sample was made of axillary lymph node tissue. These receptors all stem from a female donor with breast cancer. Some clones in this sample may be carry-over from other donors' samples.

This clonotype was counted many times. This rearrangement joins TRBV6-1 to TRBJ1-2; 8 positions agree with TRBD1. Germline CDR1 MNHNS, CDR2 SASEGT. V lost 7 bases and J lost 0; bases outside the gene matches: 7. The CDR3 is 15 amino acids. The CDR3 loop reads CASTRQGNSNYGYTF. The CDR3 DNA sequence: TGTGCCAGCACCAGACAGGGGAATTCTAACTATGGCTACACCTTC.

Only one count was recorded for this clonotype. The CDR3 reads CASSDGHTGYEQYF. The CDR3 DNA reads TGTGCCAGCAGCGATGGACACACGGGCTACGAGCAGTACTTC. This sequence joins TRBV7-9 and TRBJ2-7, with TRBD1 as a possible D gene (5 bases). The CDR3 loop spans 14 amino acids. Germline CDR1 is SEHNR and CDR2 is FQNEAQ (reference sequence). The V end lost 5 bases, the J end lost 3 bases, and 14 bases lay between the germline ends.